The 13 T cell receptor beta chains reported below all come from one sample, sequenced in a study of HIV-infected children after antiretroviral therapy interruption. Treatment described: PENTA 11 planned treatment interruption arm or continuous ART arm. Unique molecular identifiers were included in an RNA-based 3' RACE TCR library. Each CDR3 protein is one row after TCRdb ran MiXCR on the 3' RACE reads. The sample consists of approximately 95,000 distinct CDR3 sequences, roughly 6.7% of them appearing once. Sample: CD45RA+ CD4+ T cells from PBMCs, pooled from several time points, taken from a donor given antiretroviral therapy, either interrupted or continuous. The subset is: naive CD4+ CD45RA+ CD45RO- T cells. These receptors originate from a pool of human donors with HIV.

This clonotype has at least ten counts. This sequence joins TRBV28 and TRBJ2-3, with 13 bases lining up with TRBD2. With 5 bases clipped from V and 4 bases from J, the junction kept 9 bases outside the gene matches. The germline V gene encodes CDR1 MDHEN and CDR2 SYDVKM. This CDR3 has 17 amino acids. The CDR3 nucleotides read TGTGCCAGCAGTCCATGGGGACTAGCGGGGTCGGCAGATACGCAGTATTTT. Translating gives CASSPWGLAGSADTQYF.

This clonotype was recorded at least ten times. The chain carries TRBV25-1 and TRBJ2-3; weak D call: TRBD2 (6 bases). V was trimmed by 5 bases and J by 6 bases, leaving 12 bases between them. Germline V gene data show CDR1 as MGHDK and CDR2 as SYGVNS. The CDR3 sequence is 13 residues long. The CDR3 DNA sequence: TGTGCCAGCAGTATCCCGGGGGTGGATACGCAGTATTTT. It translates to CASSIPGVDTQYF.

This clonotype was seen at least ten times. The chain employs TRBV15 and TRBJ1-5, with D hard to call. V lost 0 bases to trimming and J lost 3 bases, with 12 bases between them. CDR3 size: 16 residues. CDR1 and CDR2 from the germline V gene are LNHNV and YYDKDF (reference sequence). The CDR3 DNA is TGTGCCACCAGCAGAGATATCGACATTAACAATCAGCCCCAGCATTTT. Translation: CATSRDIDINNQPQHF.

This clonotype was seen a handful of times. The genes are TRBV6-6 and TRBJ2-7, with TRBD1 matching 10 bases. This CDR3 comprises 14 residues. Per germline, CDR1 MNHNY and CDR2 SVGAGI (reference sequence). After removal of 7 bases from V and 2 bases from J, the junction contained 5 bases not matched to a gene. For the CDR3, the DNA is TGTGCCAGCACATCCGGACAGGGGGCCTACGAGCAGTACTTC. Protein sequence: CASTSGQGAYEQYF.

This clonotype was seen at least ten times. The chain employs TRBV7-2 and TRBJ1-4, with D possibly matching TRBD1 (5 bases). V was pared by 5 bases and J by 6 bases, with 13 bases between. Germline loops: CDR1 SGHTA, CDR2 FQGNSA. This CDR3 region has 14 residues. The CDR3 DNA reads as TGTGCCAGCAGCCGCGACAGACTAGATGAAAAACTGTTTTTT. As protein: CASSRDRLDEKLFF.

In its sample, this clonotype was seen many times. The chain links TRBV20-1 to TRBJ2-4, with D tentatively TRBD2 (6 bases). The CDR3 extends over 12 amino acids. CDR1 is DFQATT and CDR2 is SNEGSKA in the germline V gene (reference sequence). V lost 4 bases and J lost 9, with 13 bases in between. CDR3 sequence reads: CSAIPAEGIQYF. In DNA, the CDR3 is TGCAGTGCTATTCCAGCGGAGGGCATTCAGTACTTC.

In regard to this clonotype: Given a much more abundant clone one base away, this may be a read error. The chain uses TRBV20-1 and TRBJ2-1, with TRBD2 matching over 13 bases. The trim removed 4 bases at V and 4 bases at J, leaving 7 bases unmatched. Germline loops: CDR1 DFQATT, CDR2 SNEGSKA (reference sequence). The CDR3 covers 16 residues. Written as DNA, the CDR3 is TGCAGTGCTAACCGTACTAGCGGGGGGGCGTACAATGAGCAGTTCTTC. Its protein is CSANRTSGGAYNEQFF.

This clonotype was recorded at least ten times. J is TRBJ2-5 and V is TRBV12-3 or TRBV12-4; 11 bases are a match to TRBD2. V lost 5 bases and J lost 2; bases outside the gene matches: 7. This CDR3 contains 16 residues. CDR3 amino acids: CASSPRSGGEQETQYF. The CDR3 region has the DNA TGTGCCAGCAGTCCCCGTAGCGGGGGGGAACAAGAGACCCAGTACTTC.

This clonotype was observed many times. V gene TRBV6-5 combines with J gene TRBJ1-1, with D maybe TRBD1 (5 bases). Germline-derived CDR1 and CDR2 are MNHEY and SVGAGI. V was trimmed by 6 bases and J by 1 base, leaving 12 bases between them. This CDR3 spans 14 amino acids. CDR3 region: CASRPGTQNTEAFF. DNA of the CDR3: TGTGCCAGCAGGCCCGGGACCCAGAACACTGAAGCTTTCTTT.

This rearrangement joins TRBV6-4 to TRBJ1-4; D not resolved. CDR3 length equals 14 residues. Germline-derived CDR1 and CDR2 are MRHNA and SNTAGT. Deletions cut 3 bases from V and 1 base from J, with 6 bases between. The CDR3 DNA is TGTGCCAGCAGTGAGAGGGTAACTAATGAAAAACTGTTTTTT. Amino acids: CASSERVTNEKLFF.

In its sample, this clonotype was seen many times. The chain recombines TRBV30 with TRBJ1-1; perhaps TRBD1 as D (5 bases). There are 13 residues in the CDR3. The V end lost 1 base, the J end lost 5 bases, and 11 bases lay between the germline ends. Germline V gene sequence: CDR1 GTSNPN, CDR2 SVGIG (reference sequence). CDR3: CAWSEQVMTEAFF. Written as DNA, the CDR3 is TGTGCCTGGAGTGAACAGGTAATGACTGAAGCTTTCTTT.

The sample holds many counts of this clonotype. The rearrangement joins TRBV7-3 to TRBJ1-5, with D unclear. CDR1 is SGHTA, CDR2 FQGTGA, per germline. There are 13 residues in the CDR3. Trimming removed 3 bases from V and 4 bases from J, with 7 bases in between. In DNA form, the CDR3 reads TGTGCCAGCAGCTTCGGACTGAATCAGCCCCAGCATTTT. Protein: CASSFGLNQPQHF.

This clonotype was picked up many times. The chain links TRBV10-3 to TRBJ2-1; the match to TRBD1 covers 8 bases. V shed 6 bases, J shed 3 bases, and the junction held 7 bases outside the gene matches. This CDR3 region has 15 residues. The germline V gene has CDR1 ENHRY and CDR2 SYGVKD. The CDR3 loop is CAIRDRGRRYNEQFF. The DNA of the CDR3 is TGTGCCATCAGAGACAGGGGACGTCGCTACAATGAGCAGTTCTTC.